The clone carrying this TCR beta chain was seen many times. The CDR3 is 16 amino acids. The V gene end was trimmed by 4 bases and the J gene end by 5 bases; junction bases not matched to a gene: 12. The germline V gene encodes CDR1 SEHNR and CDR2 FQNEAQ (reference sequence). Graves' hyperthyroidism is called stable when ophthalmopathy does not progress within 18 months. Patients aged 18 to 65 had newly diagnosed hyperthyroidism that had lasted under 2 months. These data originate in a study of T cells in Graves' hyperthyroidism and ophthalmopathy. Amplified regions were TCR beta CDR3 sequences from RNA transcripts. A set of HTBI primers served as the primers for a first-round RT-PCR of the TCR CDR3. MiXCR, applied by TCRdb to the multiplex PCR reads, yields one record per CDR3 protein. The data show approximately 300,000 distinct CDR3 sequences, around 16% seen once.

The TCR sequence derives from a man aged 25 to 40 with Graves' hyperthyroidism. The gene calls are TRBV7-9 and TRBJ2-7; 9 bases are a match to TRBD2. Sequencing used blood. The CDR3 is CASSSRRASGKDEQYF. Here the CDR3 DNA reads TGTGCCAGCAGCTCCCGAAGGGCTAGCGGGAAGGACGAGCAGTACTTC. The full variable domain, rest sourced from reference TRBV7-9 and TRBJ2-7, is DTGVSQNPRHKITKRGQNVTFRCDPISEHNRLYWYRQTLGQGPEFLTYFQNEAQLEKSRLLSDRFSAERPKGSFSTLEIQRTEQGDSAMYLCASSSRRASGKDEQYFGPGTRLTVT.